This TCR beta chain appears in the sequencing data of a study of OX40 agonist ivuxolimab in advanced cancers. Study in general: Patients received ivuxolimab, an agonistic anti-OX40 (CD134) antibody. Anti-PD-1, anti-PD-L1 or anti-CTLA-4 therapy given earlier was allowed, and approximately 40% had some. Study-level results: CD4+ and CD8+ blood T cells expanded clonally by week 6 at 0.1 to 3.0 mg/kg.

Sequencing used immunoSEQ multiplex PCR; TCRdb keeps in-frame clones, though not all of them. The data hold around 15,000 clones, with approximately 78% observed a single time. The length of the CDR3 is 16 residues. CDR1 and CDR2 from the germline V gene are MDHEN and SYDVKM. V lost 8 bases and J lost 0; bases outside the gene matches: 7. At cycle 4 day 1, cycle 7 day 1, and baseline, blood was sampled. In this sample, this clone turned up once. What it recognizes is unknown. This clonotype was obtained from an adult with an advanced solid tumor such as melanoma, head and neck, liver or kidney cancer. The gene calls are TRBV28 and TRBJ1-5; the match to TRBD1 covers 10 bases. The sample was CD4+ or CD8+ T cells sorted from blood, taken in a trial of the OX40 agonist ivuxolimab. CDR3 sequence: CASSGGQGYSNQPQHF. The CDR3 nucleotides read TGTGCCAGCTCCGGGGGACAGGGGTATAGCAATCAGCCCCAGCATTTT.